Presented here are 7 T cell receptor beta chains from one specimen sequenced in a study of breast tumors, draining lymph nodes, adjacent tissues. TCRdb re-analysed the multiplex PCR reads in MiXCR, keeping a single row per CDR3 protein. The sample records tens of thousands of distinct CDR3 sequences, less than 60% being singletons. The specimen sequenced was breast tumor tissue. The receptors originated from a female donor with breast cancer. Some clones in this sample may be carry-over from other donors' samples.

There are a few counts of this clonotype. J is TRBJ1-5 and V is TRBV7-2, with D perhaps matching TRBD1 (6 bases). V was clipped by 5 bases and J by 6 bases, with 20 bases between them. The CDR3 is made up of 16 amino acids. Looked up from germline, CDR1 is SGHTA and CDR2 is FQGNSA. In DNA form, the CDR3 reads TGTGCCAGCAGCCCTTCCTGGGGGGGGCCCGGTCAGCCCCAGCATTTT. This translates into CASSPSWGGPGQPQHF.

This clonotype has just a few counts. CDR3 amino acids: CASSVPSGTGYEQYF. CDR3 nucleotide sequence: TGTGCCAGCAGCGTCCCTAGCGGGACCGGGTACGAGCAGTACTTC. The chain joins TRBV9 to TRBJ2-7; 9 bases fit TRBD2. Germline V lookup: CDR1 SGDLS, CDR2 YYNGEE. The CDR3 runs 15 residues. V was pared by 2 bases and J by 4 bases, with 7 bases of the junction left unmatched.

This clonotype was seen more than once but under ten times. The rearrangement uses TRBV15 and TRBJ1-2; D unresolved. Germline V gene sequence: CDR1 LNHNV, CDR2 YYDKDF (reference sequence). The ends were cut back, 0 bases at V and 8 bases at J, with 13 bases in the middle. The CDR3 totals 14 residues. CDR3 in amino acids: CATSRDRGLGGYTF. In DNA form, the CDR3 reads TGTGCCACCAGCAGAGATCGGGGTTTGGGCGGCTACACCTTC.

The chain links TRBV28 to TRBJ2-5, with a weak D call TRBD1 (6 bases). The germline V gene encodes CDR1 MDHEN and CDR2 SYDVKM. This CDR3 has 12 residues. CDR3 in DNA: TGTGCTAACCGACAGGCACAAGAGACCCAGTACTTC. As protein: CANRQAQETQYF. The entire variable domain, with the rest obtained from reference TRBV28 and TRBJ2-5, is as follows: DVKVTQSSRYLVKRTGEKVFLECVQDMDHENMFWYRQDPGLGLRLIYFSYDVKMKEKGDIPEGYSVSREKKERFSLILESASTNQTSMYLCANRQAQETQYFGPGTRLLVL.

With regard to this clonotype: Compared with germline, one end of the junction differs, possibly owing to a read error. The chain uses TRBV7-9 and TRBJ1-2, with no clear D. This CDR3 has 15 residues. Germline values: CDR1 SEHNR, CDR2 FQNEAQ (reference sequence). The CDR3 loop is CASSLNERLNYGYPF. DNA for the CDR3: TGTGCCAGCAGCTTAAATGAGCGACTTAACTATGGCTACCCCTTC.

The chain joins TRBV10-2 to TRBJ1-4; no reliable D call. The CDR3 contains 13 residues. Germline CDR1 WSHSY, CDR2 SAAADI. Trimming removed 6 bases from V and 4 bases from J, with 9 bases in between. CDR3 DNA: TGCGCCAGCAGGGAAGGAGGTAATGAAAAACTGTTTTTT. It is translated as CASREGGNEKLFF.

V is TRBV7-3 and J is TRBJ2-3; perhaps TRBD2 as D (5 bases). Germline assignment: CDR1 SGHTA and CDR2 FQGTGA. V was clipped by 5 bases and J by 2 bases, with 14 bases between them. The CDR3 extends over 15 amino acids. Here the CDR3 reads CASSTQGLDTDTQYF. The DNA for the CDR3 is TGTGCCAGCAGCACCCAAGGACTGGACACAGATACGCAGTATTTT.